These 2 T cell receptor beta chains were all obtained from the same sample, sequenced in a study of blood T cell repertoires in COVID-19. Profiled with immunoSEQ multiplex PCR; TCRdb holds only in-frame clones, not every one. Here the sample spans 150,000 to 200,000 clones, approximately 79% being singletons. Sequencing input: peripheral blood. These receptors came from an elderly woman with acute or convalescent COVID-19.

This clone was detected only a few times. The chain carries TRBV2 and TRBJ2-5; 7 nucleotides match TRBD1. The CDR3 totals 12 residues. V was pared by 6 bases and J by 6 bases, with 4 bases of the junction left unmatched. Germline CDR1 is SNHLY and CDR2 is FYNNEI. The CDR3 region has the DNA TGTGCCAGCAGACAGGGGAAAAAGACCCAGTACTTC. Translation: CASRQGKKTQYF.

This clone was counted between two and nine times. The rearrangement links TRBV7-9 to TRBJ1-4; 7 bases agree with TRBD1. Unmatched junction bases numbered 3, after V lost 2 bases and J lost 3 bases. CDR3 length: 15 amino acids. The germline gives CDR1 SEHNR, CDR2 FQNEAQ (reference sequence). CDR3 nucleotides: TGTGCCAGCAGCTTAACAGGGGCCCCTAATGAAAAACTGTTTTTT. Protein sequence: CASSLTGAPNEKLFF.